The present TCR beta chain was sequenced within a study of CD8 T cells in Susac syndrome. Reverse transcription used about 0.45 to 1 ug RNA and random hexamers. Amplification of TCR beta CDR3 by immunoSEQ multiplex PCR spanned 54 Vbeta and 13 Jbeta. MiXCR, run by TCRdb on the immunoSEQ multiplex PCR reads, gives a single entry per CDR3 protein. The sample gives 140,000 to 150,000 distinct CDR3 sequences, approximately 95% of which show up once; about 0.11% is in the top ten. Treatment-naive patients with stable or active relapsing-remitting disease were the multiple sclerosis controls. Isolation of CD8+ and CD4+ T cells was performed negatively, whereas enrichment of TEMRA cells was done by FACS. The J segment lost 5 bases and the V segment lost 6 bases, leaving 7 bases of the junction unmatched. Germline V CDR1 and CDR2: DFQATT, SNEGSKA (reference sequence). This CDR3 region has 13 residues.

This TCR derives from a human donor with multiple sclerosis. This chain uses TRBV20-1 with TRBJ1-1; TRBD1 matches at 9 bases. Sequencing was carried out using CD4+ T cells from PBMCs. CDR3 sequence (DNA): TGCAGTGCGATACAGGGGGCGCGGACTGAAGCTTTCTTT. It yields the protein CSAIQGARTEAFF.